This T cell receptor beta chain appears in the sequencing data of a study of OX40 agonist ivuxolimab in advanced cancers. Using immunoSEQ multiplex PCR, the repertoire was profiled, and TCRdb retains in-frame clones only, with some absent. The repertoire has tens of thousands of clones, about 85% of them found once; the top ten carry around 2.3%. Sampled blood was obtained at baseline, cycle 4 day 1, and cycle 7 day 1. CDR1 is SNHLY, CDR2 FYNNEI, per germline. The V and J ends lost 5 bases and 8 bases, in that order; junction bases with no gene match: 11. The CDR3 is 14 amino acids. The clonotype originates from an adult with an advanced solid tumor such as melanoma, head and neck, liver or kidney cancer. The chain has TRBV2 and TRBJ2-5; 7 bases map to TRBD2. The sequencing here drew on CD4+ or CD8+ T cells sorted from blood, taken in a trial of the OX40 agonist ivuxolimab. For the CDR3, the DNA is TGTGCCAGCAGTCAAGGGTTGCGGGGGTCCACCCAGTACTTC. Its protein is CASSQGLRGSTQYF.